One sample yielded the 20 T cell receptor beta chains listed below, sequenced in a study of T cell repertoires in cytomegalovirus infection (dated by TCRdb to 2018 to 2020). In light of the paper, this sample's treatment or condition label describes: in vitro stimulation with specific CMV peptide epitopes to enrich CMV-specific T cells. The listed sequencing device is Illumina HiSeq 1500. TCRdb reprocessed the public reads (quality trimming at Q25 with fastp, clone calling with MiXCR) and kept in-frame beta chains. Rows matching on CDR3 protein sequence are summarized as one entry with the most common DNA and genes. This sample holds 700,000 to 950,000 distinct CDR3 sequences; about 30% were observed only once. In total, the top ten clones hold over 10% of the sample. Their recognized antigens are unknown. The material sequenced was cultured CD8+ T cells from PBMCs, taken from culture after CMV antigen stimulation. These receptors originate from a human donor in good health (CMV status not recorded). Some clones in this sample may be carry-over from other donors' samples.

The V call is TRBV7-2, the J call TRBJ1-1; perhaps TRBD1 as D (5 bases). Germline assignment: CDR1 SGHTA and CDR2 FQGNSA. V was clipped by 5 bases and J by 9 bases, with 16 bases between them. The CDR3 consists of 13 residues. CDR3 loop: CASSTGTARQAFF. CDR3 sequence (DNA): TGTGCCAGCAGCACAGGAACGGCTCGACAAGCTTTCTTT.

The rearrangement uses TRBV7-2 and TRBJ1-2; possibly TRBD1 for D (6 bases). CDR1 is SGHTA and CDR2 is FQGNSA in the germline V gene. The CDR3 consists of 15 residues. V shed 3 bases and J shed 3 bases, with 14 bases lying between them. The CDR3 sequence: CASSFVEGGYYGYTF. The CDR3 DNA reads TGTGCCAGCAGCTTCGTTGAAGGGGGTTACTATGGCTACACCTTC.

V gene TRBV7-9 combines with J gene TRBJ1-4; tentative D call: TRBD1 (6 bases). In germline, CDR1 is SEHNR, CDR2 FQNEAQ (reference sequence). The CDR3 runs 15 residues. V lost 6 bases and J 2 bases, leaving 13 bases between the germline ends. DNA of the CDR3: TGTGCCAGCAGACACAGGGACTTGACTAATGAAAAACTGTTTTTT. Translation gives CASRHRDLTNEKLFF.

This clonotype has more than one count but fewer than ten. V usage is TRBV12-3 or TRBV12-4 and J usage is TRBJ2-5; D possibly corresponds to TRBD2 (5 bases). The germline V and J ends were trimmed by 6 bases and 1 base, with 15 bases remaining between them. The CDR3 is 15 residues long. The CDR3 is CASSWGSATQETQYF. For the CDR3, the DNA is TGTGCCAGCAGCTGGGGTAGCGCGACCCAAGAGACCCAGTACTTC.

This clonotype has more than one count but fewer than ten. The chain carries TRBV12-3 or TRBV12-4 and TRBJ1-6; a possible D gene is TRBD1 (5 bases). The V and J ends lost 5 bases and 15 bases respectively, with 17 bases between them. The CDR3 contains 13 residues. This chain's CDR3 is CASSPGSPRLLHF. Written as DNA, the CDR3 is TGTGCCAGCAGTCCAGGGAGCCCTCGTCTCCTCCACTTT.

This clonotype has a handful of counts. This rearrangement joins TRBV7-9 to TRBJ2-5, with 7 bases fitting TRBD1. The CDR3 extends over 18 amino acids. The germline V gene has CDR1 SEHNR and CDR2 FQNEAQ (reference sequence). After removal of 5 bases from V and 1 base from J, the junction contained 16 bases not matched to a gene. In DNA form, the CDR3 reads TGTGCCAGCAGCCTAGGGACAGTCCCAGCGGCGGCCCAAGAGACCCAGTACTTC. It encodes CASSLGTVPAAAQETQYF.

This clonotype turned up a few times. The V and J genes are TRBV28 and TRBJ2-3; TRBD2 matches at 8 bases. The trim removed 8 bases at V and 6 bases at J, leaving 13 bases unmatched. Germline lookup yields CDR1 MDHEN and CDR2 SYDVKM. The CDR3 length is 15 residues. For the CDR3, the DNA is TGTGCCAGCCGACCCGGGTCGGGCGGGGGGGATACGCAGTATTTT. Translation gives CASRPGSGGGDTQYF.

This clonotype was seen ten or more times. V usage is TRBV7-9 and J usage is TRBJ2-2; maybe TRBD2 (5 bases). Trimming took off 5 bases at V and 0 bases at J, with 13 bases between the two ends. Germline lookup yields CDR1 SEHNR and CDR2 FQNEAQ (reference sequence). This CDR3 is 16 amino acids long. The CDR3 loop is CASSPWAGANTGELFF. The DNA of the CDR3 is TGTGCCAGCAGCCCCTGGGCGGGCGCGAACACCGGGGAGCTGTTTTTT.

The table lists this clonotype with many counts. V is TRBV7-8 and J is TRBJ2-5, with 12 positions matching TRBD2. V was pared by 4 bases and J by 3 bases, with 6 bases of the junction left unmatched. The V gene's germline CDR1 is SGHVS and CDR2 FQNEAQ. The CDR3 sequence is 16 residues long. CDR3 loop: CASSSRLAGVKETQYF. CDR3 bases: TGTGCCAGCAGCTCAAGACTAGCGGGGGTGAAAGAGACCCAGTACTTC. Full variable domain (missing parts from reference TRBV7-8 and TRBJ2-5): GAGVSQSPRYKVAKRGQDVALRCDPISGHVSLFWYQQALGQGPEFLTYFQNEAQLDKSGLPSDRFFAERPEGSVSTLKIQRTQQEDSAVYLCASSSRLAGVKETQYFGPGTRLLVL.

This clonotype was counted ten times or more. The CDR3 DNA sequence: TGTGCCAGCAGCCTTTTCGACAGGGACAGCAATCAGCCCCAGCATTTT. Translated, it gives CASSLFDRDSNQPQHF. This chain links TRBV7-8 with TRBJ1-5, with 7 positions matching TRBD1. CDR3 length: 16 amino acids. Per germline, CDR1 SGHVS and CDR2 FQNEAQ. The V gene end was trimmed by 5 bases and the J gene end by 1 base; junction bases not matched to a gene: 8.

This CDR3 reads CASRPPGTAYNEQFF. CDR3 DNA: TGTGCCAGCAGACCTCCCGGGACAGCTTACAATGAGCAGTTCTTC. This sequence joins TRBV6-1 and TRBJ2-1; TRBD1 matches at 7 bases. Per the germline V gene, CDR1 is MNHNS and CDR2 is SASEGT. The V segment lost 6 bases and the J segment 4 bases; nucleotides outside the gene matches: 9. This CDR3 spans 15 amino acids.

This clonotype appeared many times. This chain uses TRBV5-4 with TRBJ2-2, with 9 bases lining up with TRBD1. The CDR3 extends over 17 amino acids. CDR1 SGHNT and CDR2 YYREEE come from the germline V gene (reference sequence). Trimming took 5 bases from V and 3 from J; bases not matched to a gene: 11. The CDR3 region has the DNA TGTGCCAGCAGTCCCACTCCAAGGACAGGGGACACCGGGGAGCTGTTTTTT. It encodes CASSPTPRTGDTGELFF.

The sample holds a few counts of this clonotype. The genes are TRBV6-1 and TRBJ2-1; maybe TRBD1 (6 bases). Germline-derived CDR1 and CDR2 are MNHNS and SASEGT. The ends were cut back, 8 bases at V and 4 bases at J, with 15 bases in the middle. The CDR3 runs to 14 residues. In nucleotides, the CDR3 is TGTGCCAGCGCAAGAACTGGACAGTACAATGAGCAGTTCTTC. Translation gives CASARTGQYNEQFF.

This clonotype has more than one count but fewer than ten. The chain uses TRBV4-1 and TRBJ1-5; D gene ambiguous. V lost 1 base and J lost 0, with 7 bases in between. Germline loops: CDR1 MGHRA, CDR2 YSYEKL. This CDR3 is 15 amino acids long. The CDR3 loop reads CASSQVAVSNQPQHF. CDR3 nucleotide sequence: TGCGCCAGCAGCCAAGTGGCAGTTAGCAATCAGCCCCAGCATTTT.

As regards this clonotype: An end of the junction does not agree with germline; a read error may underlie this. CDR3 nucleotides: TGTGTCAGCAGCCTCCCGGGCAGGGGGCTGGACGAGCAGTACTTC. Encoded protein: CVSSLPGRGLDEQYF. The J gene is TRBJ2-7, the V gene TRBV14; 8 bases map to TRBD1. This CDR3 region has 15 residues. Looked up from germline, CDR1 is SGHDN and CDR2 is FVKESK. The full variable domain, its missing parts supplied by reference TRBV14 and TRBJ2-7, is EAGVTQFPSHSVIEKGQTVTLRCDPISGHDNLYWYRRVMGKEIKFLLHFVKESKQDESGMPNNRFLAERTGGTYSTLKVQPAELEDSGVYFCVSSLPGRGLDEQYFGPGTRLTVT.

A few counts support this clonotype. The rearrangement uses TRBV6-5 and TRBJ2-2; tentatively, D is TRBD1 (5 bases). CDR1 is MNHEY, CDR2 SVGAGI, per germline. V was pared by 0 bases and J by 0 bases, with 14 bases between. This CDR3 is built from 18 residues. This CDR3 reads CASSYSPILTANTGELFF. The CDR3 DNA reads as TGTGCCAGCAGTTACTCCCCTATCTTGACAGCGAACACCGGGGAGCTGTTTTTT.

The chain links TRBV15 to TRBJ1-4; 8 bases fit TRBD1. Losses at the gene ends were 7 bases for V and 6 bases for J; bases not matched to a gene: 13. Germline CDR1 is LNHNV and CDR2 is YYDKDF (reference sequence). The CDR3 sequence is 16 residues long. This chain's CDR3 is CATIEQGVVGYEKLFF. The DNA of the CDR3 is TGTGCCACCATCGAACAGGGGGTTGTGGGCTATGAAAAACTGTTTTTT.

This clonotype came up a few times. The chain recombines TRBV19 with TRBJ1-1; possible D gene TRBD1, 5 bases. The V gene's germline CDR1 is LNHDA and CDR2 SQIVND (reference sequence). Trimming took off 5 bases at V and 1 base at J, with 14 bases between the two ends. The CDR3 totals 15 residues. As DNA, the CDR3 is TGTGCCAGTAGTCCTCTCCGGGACGGGAACACTGAAGCTTTCTTT. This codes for CASSPLRDGNTEAFF.

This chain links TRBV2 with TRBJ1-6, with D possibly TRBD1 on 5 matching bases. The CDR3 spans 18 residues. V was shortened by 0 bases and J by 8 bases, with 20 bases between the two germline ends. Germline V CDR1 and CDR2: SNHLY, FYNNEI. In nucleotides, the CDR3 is TGTGCCAGCAGTGAAGCGCTTCTGGCAGGGCCACGGGATTCACCCCTCCACTTT. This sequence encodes CASSEALLAGPRDSPLHF.

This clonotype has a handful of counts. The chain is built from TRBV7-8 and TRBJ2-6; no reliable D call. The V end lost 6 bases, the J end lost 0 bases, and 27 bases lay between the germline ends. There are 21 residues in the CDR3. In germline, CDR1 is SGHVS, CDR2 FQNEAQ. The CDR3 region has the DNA TGTGCCAGCAGTAGAGTGCGCGGCCCCCCTTCCGCGCTCTCTGGGGCCAACGTCCTGACTTTC. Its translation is CASSRVRGPPSALSGANVLTF.